Detailed here is one TCR beta chain. Its target is unknown. cDNA molecules carried unique molecular identifiers, and template switching added a universal primer site. TCRdb re-analysed the 5' RACE reads in MiXCR, keeping a single row per CDR3 protein. The data hold approximately 500,000 distinct CDR3 sequences, with 20% to 25% observed a single time. The entry originates in a study of identical twins. Study-wide points: Out-of-frame alpha sequences shared by twins were enriched for low generation probability.

The same sample was also studied in work on T cells expressing NK-cell markers. That investigation notes: Dominant NKG2C+ clonotypes were found to form about 1.0-7.5% of CD8+ T cells in a handful of donors.

The sequence derives from a young woman in good health. The source material was CD4+ T cells sorted from blood.

The CDR3 here is CASSILKGGYGYTF. As DNA, the CDR3 is TGTGCCAGTAGTATCTTGAAGGGAGGCTATGGCTACACCTTC. The rearrangement uses TRBV19 and TRBJ1-2; D gene uncertain. In germline, CDR1 is LNHDA, CDR2 SQIVND (reference sequence). The V gene lost 3 bases and the J gene lost 4 bases, with 12 bases spanning the gap. CDR3 size: 14 residues.